This T cell receptor (beta chain) is drawn from a study of control samples from healthy donors and cancer patients. The CDR3 totals 13 residues. Between the trimmed V and J ends, which lost 6 bases and 4 bases, there was a span of 13 bases. Germline CDR1 SGHRS, CDR2 YFSETQ. The data were produced by immunoSEQ multiplex PCR, yet TCRdb's version contains in-frame clones alone and is incomplete. The table records about 96,000 clones, approximately 95% of them present only once. The V and J genes are TRBV5-1 and TRBJ1-2; unclear D gene. The specimen sequenced was blood. The receptor's source is a man aged 18 to 29 in good health. The CDR3 DNA reads TGCGCCAGCAATCCAGGATCAAGCTATGGCTACACCTTC. This sequence encodes CASNPGSSYGYTF.